The 27 T cell receptor beta chains reported below all come from one sample, sequenced in a study of molecular identifiers for immune sequencing clone quantification. TCRdb processed the PCR reads anew with MiXCR; each CDR3 protein has one entry. Of 7,500 to 10,000 distinct CDR3 sequences listed, approximately 15% are singletons. Sequencing used naive CD8+ T cells from blood, with Jurkat cell RNA spiked in. The subset is: FACS-sorted CD8+CD4-CCR7+CD45RA+ naive T cells. The receptors were sampled from a human donor in good health. Some libraries in this study had Jurkat cell RNA spiked in.

This clonotype is medium-sized. The V call is TRBV7-9, the J call TRBJ2-3, with D hard to call. Germline V CDR1 and CDR2: SEHNR, FQNEAQ (reference sequence). Trimming pared 5 bases from V and 3 bases from J, leaving 15 bases between. The CDR3 extends over 15 amino acids. This CDR3 is CASSPPIATTDTQYF. CDR3 DNA sequence: TGTGCCAGCAGCCCCCCGATCGCGACTACAGATACGCAGTATTTT.

By frequency in the sample, this clonotype is medium-sized. The chain employs TRBV7-2 and TRBJ2-7; 9 bases line up with TRBD2. CDR3 length: 15 residues. Germline assignment: CDR1 SGHTA and CDR2 FQGNSA. The V and J ends lost 3 bases and 3 bases, in that order; junction bases with no gene match: 6. CDR3: CASSLTGTSYYEQYF. The CDR3 DNA sequence: TGTGCCAGCAGCTTGACCGGGACTAGCTACTACGAGCAGTACTTC.

This clonotype is labeled medium-sized. The chain employs TRBV4-3 and TRBJ1-2, with 8 bases lining up with TRBD1. Germline trimming cut 4 bases from V and 4 bases from J; bases unmatched to any gene: 8. Germline CDR1 LGHNA, CDR2 YSLEER. This CDR3 is 15 amino acids long. This chain's CDR3 is CASSLDRQGAYGYTF. CDR3 bases: TGCGCCAGCAGCCTAGATCGGCAGGGGGCCTATGGCTACACCTTC.

This clonotype is categorized as medium-sized. The rearrangement joins TRBV11-2 to TRBJ2-3; D gene ambiguous. Germline V gene lookup returns CDR1 SGHAT and CDR2 FQNNGV. This CDR3 is 11 amino acids long. Trimming shortened V by 5 bases and J by 3 bases, and 3 bases separated the two germline ends. The CDR3 DNA reads TGTGCCAGCAGCATGACAGATACGCAGTATTTT. Translating gives CASSMTDTQYF. The complete variable domain, with remaining parts taken from reference TRBV11-2 and TRBJ2-3, reads EAGVAQSPRYKIIEKRQSVAFWCNPISGHATLYWYQQILGQGPKLLIQFQNNGVVDDSQLPKDRFSAERLKGVDSTLKIQPAKLEDSAVYLCASSMTDTQYFGPGTRLTVL.

Within the sample, this clonotype is medium-sized. This chain uses TRBV15 with TRBJ2-7; the D call may be TRBD1 or TRBD2 (5 bases each). From germline, CDR1 is LNHNV and CDR2 YYDKDF (reference sequence). V was cut by 2 bases and J by 3 bases, with 11 bases left in between. This CDR3 is built from 14 residues. The CDR3 DNA reads as TGTGCCACCAGCAGACTTAGGGACGGCTACGAGCAGTACTTC. Its translation: CATSRLRDGYEQYF.

This clonotype was seen repeatedly, ten times or more. The chain couples TRBV2 to TRBJ2-2, with 10 nucleotides matching TRBD2. Unmatched junction bases numbered 12, after V lost 3 bases and J lost 5 bases. This CDR3 comprises 18 residues. CDR1 and CDR2 (germline): SNHLY, FYNNEI. The CDR3 protein is CASSDPSGGARLTGELFF. The DNA of the CDR3 is TGTGCCAGCAGTGACCCCAGCGGGGGGGCCCGCCTTACCGGGGAGCTGTTTTTT.

This clonotype was counted ten times or more. The chain carries TRBV14 and TRBJ2-3, with TRBD2 as a possible D gene (6 bases). The CDR3 covers 15 residues. V lost 3 bases, J lost 2 bases, and 12 bases lay in between. Germline-derived CDR1 and CDR2 are SGHDN and FVKESK. CDR3 amino acids: CASSQRREYTDTQYF. CDR3 nucleotide sequence: TGTGCCAGCAGCCAGAGACGGGAGTACACAGATACGCAGTATTTT.

By its share, this clonotype is medium-sized (0.01 to 0.1%). This chain joins TRBV7-9 and TRBJ2-3, with TRBD2 identical over 8 bases. CDR3 length equals 16 residues. With V trimmed by 4 bases and J by 0 bases, 6 bases remained unmatched. Germline V CDR1 and CDR2: SEHNR, FQNEAQ (reference sequence). The CDR3 reads CASSSTGGESTDTQYF. The CDR3 nucleotides read TGTGCCAGCAGCTCGACCGGGGGGGAAAGCACAGATACGCAGTATTTT.

The gene calls are TRBV7-9 and TRBJ2-7; weak D call: TRBD1 (5 bases). Germline V gene data show CDR1 as SEHNR and CDR2 as FQNEAQ (reference sequence). V lost 5 bases to trimming and J lost 5 bases, with 16 bases between them. This CDR3 has 14 residues. CDR3 coding DNA: TGTGCCAGCAGCCCAGGACAAGGTCCCGACGAGCAGTACTTC. This encodes CASSPGQGPDEQYF.

This clonotype is medium-sized. J is TRBJ2-7 and V is TRBV6-6; D is unclear. This CDR3 contains 15 residues. V lost 0 bases and J lost 0, with 9 bases in between. Looked up from germline, CDR1 is MNHNY and CDR2 is SVGAGI (reference sequence). Here the CDR3 reads CASSYSPRSSYEQYF. DNA of the CDR3: TGTGCCAGCAGTTACTCTCCCAGGTCCTCCTACGAGCAGTACTTC.

To note about this clonotype: A read error is possible here, since a much larger clone lies one base away. The gene calls are TRBV29-1 and TRBJ1-1, with D hard to call. The CDR3 runs 11 residues. The germline CDR1 and CDR2 sequences are SQVTM and ANQGSEA. The CDR3 loop reads CSFDMMAEAFF. CDR3 bases: TGCAGCTTTGACATGATGGCTGAAGCTTTCTTT.

Of note for this clonotype: One junction end does not reproduce the germline sequence, and a read error may be involved. The chain employs TRBV4-3 and TRBJ2-5; D gene ambiguous. This CDR3 is 15 amino acids long. Germline loops: CDR1 LGHNA, CDR2 YSLEER. CDR3 nucleotides: TGCGCCAGCAGCCAAGGGGCAGGACCACAAGGGACCCAGTACTTC. This gives the protein CASSQGAGPQGTQYF.

This clonotype rates as medium-sized. The chain links TRBV7-2 to TRBJ1-5; D gene unclear. This CDR3 is 14 amino acids long. The V end was cut by 0 bases, the J end by 7 bases, with 10 bases between. From germline, CDR1 is SGHTA and CDR2 FQGNSA. The CDR3 nucleotides read TGTGCCAGCAGCTTAGCGGAGGGTAGGCAGCCCCAGCATTTT. Its translation is CASSLAEGRQPQHF.

This clonotype is labeled as medium-sized. This chain uses TRBV3-1 with TRBJ2-3, with D tentatively TRBD1 or TRBD2 (5 bases each). The germline V gene encodes CDR1 LGHDT and CDR2 YNNKEL (reference sequence). The CDR3 extends over 16 amino acids. The germline V and J ends were trimmed by 4 bases and 4 bases, with 18 bases remaining between them. The CDR3 loop is CASSPPGLVSPDTQYF. The CDR3 region has the DNA TGTGCCAGCAGCCCCCCGGGGCTAGTGTCGCCAGATACGCAGTATTTT.

By share, this clonotype counts as medium-sized. The genes are TRBV7-6 and TRBJ1-5, with D perhaps TRBD1 (6 bases). The CDR3 is 16 residues long. Trimming took off 5 bases at V and 0 bases at J, with 14 bases between the two ends. CDR1 and CDR2 from the germline V gene are SGHVS and FNYEAQ. DNA of the CDR3: TGTGCCAGCAGCGAGGGACACGCTTATAGCAATCAGCCCCAGCATTTT. This translates into CASSEGHAYSNQPQHF.

This clonotype was recorded at least ten times. Here the CDR3 DNA reads TGTGCCAGCAGCCAAGATCGGGGACAGGGAACGACAGATACGCAGTATTTT. Its translation is CASSQDRGQGTTDTQYF. The genes are TRBV14 and TRBJ2-3; 9 bases align to TRBD1. V was clipped by 0 bases and J by 3 bases; unmatched bases: 7. CDR3 length: 17 residues. CDR1 and CDR2 from the germline V gene are SGHDN and FVKESK.

Written as DNA, the CDR3 is TGTGCCAGCTCACCGGTCGTTACAGGCACGCAGTATTTT. It is translated as CASSPVVTGTQYF. The chain combines TRBV18 with TRBJ2-3, with a possible D match to TRBD1 (5 bases). V lost 3 bases and J lost 9, with 13 bases in between. The germline V gene encodes CDR1 KGHSH and CDR2 LQKENI. The CDR3 is 13 residues long.

This clonotype ranks as medium-sized. The J gene is TRBJ1-5, the V gene TRBV28, with no clear D. This CDR3 has 10 residues. The germline V gene has CDR1 MDHEN and CDR2 SYDVKM. The V end was cut by 10 bases, the J end by 7 bases, with 8 bases between. This chain's CDR3 is CATGGQPQHF. The CDR3 DNA reads as TGTGCCACCGGAGGACAGCCCCAGCATTTT.

For this clonotype: A much larger clonotype is one base distant, so this may be a read error. The conserved final phenylalanine or tryptophan is absent from the CDR3, which likely points to a read error. This chain uses TRBV4-3 with TRBJ2-7; TRBD1 is a possible D gene (6 bases). This CDR3 has 14 residues. V was clipped by 4 bases and J by 2 bases, with 12 bases between them. Germline loops: CDR1 LGHNA, CDR2 YSLEER. The CDR3 loop reads CASSPTTGTYEQYS. CDR3 DNA sequence: TGCGCCAGCAGCCCCACGACAGGAACCTACGAGCAGTACTCC.

This clonotype was detected ten times or more. The rearrangement uses TRBV27 and TRBJ2-3, with D perhaps TRBD2 (7 bases). Looked up from germline, CDR1 is MNHEY and CDR2 is SMNVEV (reference sequence). This CDR3 comprises 16 residues. The V end lost 3 bases, the J end lost 4 bases, and 17 bases lay between the germline ends. CDR3 sequence reads: CASSFRVRGGADTQYF. For the CDR3, the DNA is TGTGCCAGCAGTTTTCGGGTGAGGGGGGGCGCAGATACGCAGTATTTT.

By proportion, this clonotype is medium-sized. The chain recombines TRBV9 with TRBJ1-5; D is undetermined. This CDR3 has 14 amino acids. Germline-derived CDR1 and CDR2 are SGDLS and YYNGEE. Trimming shortened V by 0 bases and J by 6 bases, and 10 bases separated the two germline ends. The CDR3 loop reads CASSVDGESQPQHF. DNA of the CDR3: TGTGCCAGCAGCGTAGATGGGGAATCTCAGCCCCAGCATTTT. The full variable domain, completed using reference TRBV9 and TRBJ1-5, is DSGVTQTPKHLITATGQRVTLRCSPRSGDLSVYWYQQSLDQGLQFLIQYYNGEERAKGNILERFSAQQFPDLHSELNLSSLELGDSALYFCASSVDGESQPQHFGDGTRLSIL.

The chain has TRBV28 and TRBJ2-1; D might be TRBD2 (5 bases). Trimming shortened V by 6 bases and J by 9 bases, and 15 bases separated the two germline ends. The CDR3 runs 13 residues. Germline V gene lookup returns CDR1 MDHEN and CDR2 SYDVKM. As DNA, the CDR3 is TGTGCCAGCAGCACACTAGGATTTGGTGAGCAGTTCTTC. This codes for CASSTLGFGEQFF. The full variable domain, rest sourced from reference TRBV28 and TRBJ2-1, is DVKVTQSSRYLVKRTGEKVFLECVQDMDHENMFWYRQDPGLGLRLIYFSYDVKMKEKGDIPEGYSVSREKKERFSLILESASTNQTSMYLCASSTLGFGEQFFGPGTRLTVL.

The sample holds many counts of this clonotype. The chain is built from TRBV4-3 and TRBJ2-2; no clear D gene. Germline V lookup: CDR1 LGHNA, CDR2 YSLEER. CDR3 length: 13 amino acids. The germline V and J ends were trimmed by 0 bases and 9 bases, with 8 bases remaining between them. The CDR3 region is CASSQDGEWELFF. The DNA for the CDR3 is TGCGCCAGCAGCCAAGACGGAGAATGGGAGCTGTTTTTT.

In the case of this clonotype: Being one base from a much bigger clone, this may be a read error. Without the conserved terminal phenylalanine or tryptophan, this CDR3 likely stems from a read error. The chain employs TRBV29-1 and TRBJ2-1, with 9 bases fitting TRBD1. CDR1 is SQVTM, CDR2 ANQGSEA, per germline. CDR3 size: 14 residues. CDR3 amino acids: CTVTGTGLYNEQFS. CDR3 bases: TGCACCGTTACCGGGACAGGGCTATACAATGAGCAGTTCTCC.

The sample holds many counts of this clonotype. V and J are TRBV3-2 and TRBJ2-7; the table calls TRBD1, which could not be checked here. TRBV3-2 is flagged as a pseudogene. This CDR3 spans 20 amino acids. The CDR3 protein is CASSQDMGRRLGSWTYEQYF. CDR3 DNA sequence: TGTGCCAGCAGCCAAGATATGGGACGCAGGCTGGGGTCTTGGACCTACGAGCAGTACTTC.

To note about this clonotype: A much larger clone sits a single nucleotide away, making a read error possible. This chain joins TRBV15 and TRBJ2-2; 7 positions match TRBD1. The CDR3 runs to 17 residues. V lost 2 bases and J lost 4; bases outside the gene matches: 10. Germline CDR1 and CDR2: LNHNV and YYDKDF (reference sequence). The CDR3 region has the DNA TGTGCCACCAGCAGAAACCTCGGGACAGCGCGCACCGGGGAGCTGTTTTTT. Translation gives CATSRNLGTARTGELFF.

In its sample, this clonotype was seen many times. This chain joins TRBV4-3 and TRBJ2-7; tentatively, D is TRBD1 or TRBD2 (6 bases each). Germline loops: CDR1 LGHNA, CDR2 YSLEER. This CDR3 is 15 amino acids long. V lost 4 bases to trimming and J lost 6 bases, with 19 bases between them. For the CDR3, the DNA is TGCGCCAGCAGCCGTGGGGGGCCTGGGCTTAGCGAGCAGTACTTC. Its protein product is CASSRGGPGLSEQYF.